This passage covers 10 T cell receptor beta chains from one sample sequenced in a study of CD8 T cells in ankylosing spondylitis. General observations from the study: Ankylosing spondylitis blood seemed to carry a telltale TCR beta motif made of seven or eight highly homologous variants.

In TCRdb, the 5' RACE reads were re-called with MiXCR into one record per CDR3 protein. The sample includes 750,000 to 850,000 distinct CDR3 sequences, roughly 12% of them seen just once. For these TCRs, the target antigens are not known. The sequenced sample was blood, either unsorted or a sorted T cell fraction (not recorded which). The receptors derive from a male donor with ankylosing spondylitis.

This clonotype was detected ten times or more. The chain couples TRBV12-3 or TRBV12-4 to TRBJ1-3; no reliable D call. The CDR3 is made up of 13 amino acids. Trimming took off 6 bases at V and 5 bases at J, with 11 bases between the two ends. In DNA form, the CDR3 reads TGTGCCAGCAGGATAAATTACAGAAACACCATATATTTT. Its translation is CASRINYRNTIYF.

At least ten counts were recorded for this clonotype. The gene calls are TRBV4-1 and TRBJ2-2; D not certain. The CDR3 loop spans 14 amino acids. Trimming took 4 bases from V and 3 from J, leaving 9 bases between them. Germline CDR1 and CDR2: MGHRA and YSYEKL. The CDR3 region has the DNA TGCGCCAGCAGCCGGACCCGGGACACCGGGGAGCTGTTTTTT. Amino acid sequence: CASSRTRDTGELFF.

This clonotype was seen only a few times. The V gene is TRBV4-2, the J gene TRBJ2-7; 11 bases agree with TRBD1. The CDR3 runs to 14 residues. With 4 bases clipped from V and 5 bases from J, the junction kept 4 bases outside the gene matches. The germline V gene has CDR1 LGHNA and CDR2 YNFKEQ. CDR3 sequence reads: CASSRGQGAHEQYF. CDR3 DNA: TGTGCCAGCAGCCGAGGACAGGGGGCCCACGAGCAGTACTTC.

The V call is TRBV9, the J call TRBJ1-1; possible D gene TRBD1, 5 bases. Trimming left V 4 bases short and J 5 bases short, with 18 bases between. CDR1 and CDR2 from the germline V gene are SGDLS and YYNGEE. The CDR3 covers 15 residues. CDR3 coding DNA: TGTGCCAGCAGCCCCCGCCCCCAGGGAGGTACTGAAGCTTTCTTT. Its protein product is CASSPRPQGGTEAFF.

This clonotype was observed a handful of times. One junction end does not reproduce the germline sequence, and a read error may be involved. The V gene is TRBV20-1, the J gene TRBJ1-2; perhaps TRBD1 as D (6 bases). CDR3 size: 17 residues. Germline CDR1 is DFQATT and CDR2 is SNEGSKA (reference sequence). CDR3 protein: CCARDQGGRPLGYGYTF. In DNA, the CDR3 is TGCTGTGCTAGAGATCAAGGGGGACGCCCACTGGGCTATGGCTACACCTTC.

This clonotype has more than one count but fewer than ten. This chain joins TRBV5-5 and TRBJ2-1; D is uncertain. V dropped 0 bases and J dropped 0 bases, with 13 bases sitting between them. The CDR3 runs 17 residues. CDR1 and CDR2 (germline): SGHKS, YYEKEE (reference sequence). CDR3 DNA: TGTGCCAGCAGCTTGGCCGCGGTCCTAAGCTCCTACAATGAGCAGTTCTTC. Protein: CASSLAAVLSSYNEQFF.

A few counts support this clonotype. The DNA is left out, because the CDR3 cannot be placed on it with certainty; the CDR3 is given as TCRdb lists it. The chain is built from TRBV10-2 and TRBJ2-7. The CDR3 comprises 13 residues, both ends counted. The germline V gene encodes CDR1 WSHSY and CDR2 SAAADI. CDR3 residues: CASSPTSSTSAYF.

The chain links TRBV7-2 to TRBJ2-4; TRBD1 might be the D (6 bases). From germline, CDR1 is SGHTA and CDR2 FQGNSA. The CDR3 is 15 residues long. The V end was cut by 3 bases, the J end by 1 base, with 10 bases between. CDR3 sequence (DNA): TGTGCCAGCAGCTTTCTTAGGGGGGCCAAAAACATTCAGTACTTC. Amino acids: CASSFLRGAKNIQYF.

The sample holds many counts of this clonotype. The chain links TRBV29-1 to TRBJ2-5, with 10 bases aligning to TRBD1. V shed 4 bases, J shed 4 bases, and the junction held 9 bases outside the gene matches. CDR3 length equals 15 residues. Germline lookup yields CDR1 SQVTM and CDR2 ANQGSEA. This CDR3 reads CSVVGQGIAGETQYF. The CDR3 DNA is TGCAGCGTTGTGGGACAGGGGATAGCAGGAGAGACCCAGTACTTC.

This clonotype was detected only a few times. The gene calls are TRBV5-8 and TRBJ1-3; D is unclear. The CDR3 contains 15 residues. The V gene's germline CDR1 is SGHTS and CDR2 YDEGEE. Trimming removed 0 bases at V and 1 base at J, with 8 bases between. This CDR3 is CASSLESGSGNTIYF. The CDR3, as DNA: TGTGCCAGCAGCTTGGAATCCGGATCTGGAAACACCATATATTTT.